One and the same sample provided the 2 T cell receptor beta chains below, sequenced in a study of response to subunit inactivated influenza vaccine. TCRdb reprocessed the RT-PCR reads via MiXCR and lists one record per CDR3 protein. The table includes roughly 780,000 distinct CDR3 sequences, 18% detected once. The sequenced sample was PBMCs from blood, obtained 5 days after vaccination. All receptors derive from a man in his forties or fifties who received an inactivated influenza vaccine.

This clonotype was detected only a few times. This rearrangement joins TRBV5-5 to TRBJ2-7, with 7 positions matching TRBD1. The germline gives CDR1 SGHKS, CDR2 YYEKEE (reference sequence). Unmatched junction bases numbered 2, after V lost 2 bases and J lost 6 bases. This CDR3 comprises 12 residues. CDR3 sequence: CASSFRDSEQYF. The DNA for the CDR3 is TGTGCCAGCAGCTTCCGGGACAGCGAGCAGTACTTC.

The chain combines TRBV2 with TRBJ1-6; D unclear. In germline, CDR1 is SNHLY, CDR2 FYNNEI. The CDR3 runs 15 residues. V lost 6 bases, J lost 7 bases, and 16 bases lay in between. CDR3 sequence reads: CASSSMTQGNSPLHF. The CDR3 DNA follows: TGTGCCAGCAGCTCAATGACCCAAGGCAATTCACCCCTCCACTTT.